Shown below are 3 T cell receptor beta chains from a single sample sequenced in a study of IL-17A CD8 T cells in psoriatic arthritis synovium. Actively inflamed joints of psoriatic arthritis patients supplied the aspirated synovial fluid. Method: immunoSEQ multiplex PCR; TCRdb's copy keeps in-frame clones and lacks some. Of fewer than 2,500 clones listed, about 70% are singletons. The sample comprised memory CD8+ T cells from synovial fluid. Subset meaning: bulk memory CD8+ T cells (CD45RA-CD27+/- and CD45RA+CD27-). Receptors were obtained from a human donor with psoriatic arthritis.

V is TRBV4-3 and J is TRBJ1-2, with D possibly being TRBD1 (6 bases). There are 15 residues in the CDR3. Germline V gene data show CDR1 as LGHNA and CDR2 as YSLEER. V lost 2 bases and J lost 8, with 18 bases in between. For the CDR3, the DNA is TGCGCCAGCAGCCAATATTTCGGGGGGCGAGTCGGCTACACCTTC. Amino acids: CASSQYFGGRVGYTF.

This clone appeared a few times. This rearrangement joins TRBV27 to TRBJ2-6; possibly TRBD2 for D (6 bases). Germline V gene sequence: CDR1 MNHEY, CDR2 SMNVEV (reference sequence). Trimming took 5 bases from V and 2 from J, leaving 22 bases between them. This CDR3 contains 19 residues. CDR3 sequence (DNA): TGTGCCAGCAGTACTCACCCGATGGAGGGCCCCCCTGGGGCCAACGTCCTGACTTTC. Amino acid sequence: CASSTHPMEGPPGANVLTF.

The chain employs TRBV6-1 and TRBJ2-6, with 7 bases matching TRBD1. CDR3 length: 16 residues. J gave up 1 base and V 2 bases, and 2 bases lay outside the gene matches. CDR1 is MNHNS, CDR2 SASEGT, per germline. For the CDR3, the DNA is TGTGCCAGCAGTGAAAAGACAGGGTCTGGGGCCAACGTCCTGACTTTC. This encodes CASSEKTGSGANVLTF.